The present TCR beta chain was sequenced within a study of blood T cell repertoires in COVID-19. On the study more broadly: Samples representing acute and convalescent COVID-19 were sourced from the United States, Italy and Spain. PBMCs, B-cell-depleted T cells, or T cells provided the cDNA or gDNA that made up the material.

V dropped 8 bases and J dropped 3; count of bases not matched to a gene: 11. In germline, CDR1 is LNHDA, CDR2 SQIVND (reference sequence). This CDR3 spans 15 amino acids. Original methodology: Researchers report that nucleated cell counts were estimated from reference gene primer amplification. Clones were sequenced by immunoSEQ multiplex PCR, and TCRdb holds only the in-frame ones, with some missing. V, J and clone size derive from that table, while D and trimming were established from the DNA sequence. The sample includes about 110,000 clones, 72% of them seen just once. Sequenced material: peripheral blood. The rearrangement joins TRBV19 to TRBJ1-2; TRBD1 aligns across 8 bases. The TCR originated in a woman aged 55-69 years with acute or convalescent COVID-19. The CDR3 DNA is TGTGCCAGTCGGGGCAGGGGGCTCGTGGACTATGGCTACACCTTC. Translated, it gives CASRGRGLVDYGYTF.